Listed here are 15 T cell receptor beta chains from one sample, sequenced in a study of T cell repertoires in cytomegalovirus infection (dated by TCRdb to about 2019). The sequencer was an Illumina HiSeq 1500. TCRdb reworked the public reads: Q25 trimming with fastp, MiXCR clone assembly, productive beta chains retained. All rows with the same CDR3 protein become a single entry with the most common DNA and genes. The table for this sample lists over 250,000 distinct CDR3 sequences; about 23% of them were counted only once. The ten largest clonotypes hold about 15% of the sample. The material sequenced was PBMCs. Every receptor here comes from a human donor in good health (CMV status not recorded). Some clones in this sample may be carry-over from other donors' samples.

The chain joins TRBV2 to TRBJ2-5; no reliable D call. There are 13 residues in the CDR3. Germline assignment: CDR1 SNHLY and CDR2 FYNNEI. Between the trimmed V and J ends, which lost 5 bases and 7 bases, there was a span of 14 bases. The CDR3 reads CASSLRTLSTQYF. Here the CDR3 DNA reads TGTGCCAGCAGTCTAAGGACCCTATCGACCCAGTACTTC.

The V call is TRBV11-2, the J call TRBJ2-1; 8 bases are shared with TRBD2. The J segment lost 8 bases and the V segment lost 2 bases, leaving 14 bases of the junction unmatched. The CDR3 has 17 residues. Germline CDR1 and CDR2: SGHAT and FQNNGV. CDR3: CASSLKARRRGEDEQFF. DNA for the CDR3: TGTGCCAGCAGCTTAAAGGCGCGTCGGCGGGGGGAGGATGAGCAGTTCTTC.

This clonotype was counted once. The chain is built from TRBV20-1 and TRBJ1-1, with D possibly TRBD1 on 5 matching bases. The V and J ends lost 7 bases and 0 bases respectively, with 9 bases between them. Germline CDR1 is DFQATT and CDR2 is SNEGSKA (reference sequence). The CDR3 covers 12 residues. The CDR3 region is CSGPGLNTEAFF. CDR3 nucleotide sequence: TGCAGTGGACCAGGGCTGAACACTGAAGCTTTCTTT.

V usage is TRBV6-5 and J usage is TRBJ1-2, with 10 bases lining up with TRBD1. The CDR3 covers 14 residues. Trimming cost V 4 bases and J 7 bases; bases outside gene matches: 6. Germline-derived CDR1 and CDR2 are MNHEY and SVGAGI. Here the CDR3 DNA reads TGTGCCAGCAGTTCTCCGGGACAGGGGTTTGGCTACACCTTC. Protein: CASSSPGQGFGYTF.

In its sample, this clonotype was seen many times. This chain connects TRBV7-2 to TRBJ1-2; no clear D gene. Trimming shortened V by 5 bases and J by 1 base, and 11 bases separated the two germline ends. The CDR3 loop spans 14 amino acids. CDR1 and CDR2 (germline): SGHTA, FQGNSA. DNA for the CDR3: TGTGCCAGCAGCACCACAAGAGTTAACTATGGCTACACCTTC. It codes for CASSTTRVNYGYTF.

This clonotype was seen at least ten times. The gene calls are TRBV7-9 and TRBJ1-2, with TRBD1 identical over 7 bases. The length of the CDR3 is 18 residues. J lost 0 bases, V lost 5 bases, and 15 bases had no gene match. Germline-derived CDR1 and CDR2 are SEHNR and FQNEAQ (reference sequence). CDR3 protein: CASSTRYRQGPANYGYTF. The CDR3 DNA is TGTGCCAGCAGCACCCGTTATCGACAGGGACCAGCTAACTATGGCTACACCTTC.

Within the sample, this clonotype is large. V and J are TRBV7-2 and TRBJ2-7; perhaps D is TRBD1 or TRBD2 (5 bases each). Per the germline V gene, CDR1 is SGHTA and CDR2 is FQGNSA. The CDR3 sequence is 14 residues long. V lost 4 bases and J lost 0, with 10 bases in between. CDR3 protein: CASSSGRGSYEQYV. The CDR3 DNA sequence: TGTGCCAGCAGCTCGGGACGTGGCTCCTACGAGCAGTACGTC.

The DNA for the CDR3 is TGTGCCAGCAGTTCCCTAGCGGGGAGGACCTACGAGCAGTACTTC. Protein: CASSSLAGRTYEQYF. The chain employs TRBV12-3 or TRBV12-4 and TRBJ2-7; 9 bases align to TRBD2. CDR3 length: 15 amino acids. V was pared by 4 bases and J by 2 bases, with 6 bases of the junction left unmatched.

This clonotype was seen more than once but under ten times. The chain carries TRBV7-2 and TRBJ1-1, with D unresolved. Germline lookup yields CDR1 SGHTA and CDR2 FQGNSA. CDR3 size: 15 residues. The V and J ends lost 2 bases and 3 bases respectively, with 13 bases between them. The CDR3 DNA follows: TGTGCCAGCAGCTTAAAGCCTGTCCCAGACACTGAAGCTTTCTTT. It translates to CASSLKPVPDTEAFF.

For this clonotype: A much bigger clone sits one base away, suggesting this may be a read error. The CDR3 end shows no conserved phenylalanine or tryptophan, and so a read error is likely. The gene calls are TRBV19 and TRBJ2-7; 12 bases fit TRBD2. V was pared by 6 bases and J by 5 bases, with 8 bases of the junction left unmatched. The CDR3 covers 15 residues. CDR1 LNHDA and CDR2 SQIVND come from the germline V gene (reference sequence). The CDR3 loop is CASSETSGSLHEQYS. In DNA, the CDR3 is TGTGCCAGTAGCGAGACTAGCGGGAGCCTCCACGAGCAGTACTCC.

This clonotype was picked up many times. V is TRBV7-2 and J is TRBJ2-1, with a possible D match to TRBD1 (6 bases). Germline V CDR1 and CDR2: SGHTA, FQGNSA. Trimming removed 6 bases from V and 7 bases from J, with 19 bases in between. This CDR3 comprises 15 residues. CDR3 nucleotides: TGTGCCAGCAGTCGAGGTGGGACAATTGGAAATGAGCAGTTCTTC. This codes for CASSRGGTIGNEQFF.

The chain couples TRBV7-9 to TRBJ2-5, with D possibly matching TRBD1 (6 bases). The CDR3 spans 15 residues. Between the trimmed V and J ends, which lost 4 bases and 5 bases, there was a span of 17 bases. Germline V gene sequence: CDR1 SEHNR, CDR2 FQNEAQ (reference sequence). The CDR3 protein is CASSSRTARRETQYF. The DNA for the CDR3 is TGTGCCAGCAGCTCGAGGACAGCCAGGCGGGAGACCCAGTACTTC.

This clonotype was counted at least ten times. The V and J genes are TRBV7-2 and TRBJ2-1, with unresolved D. Germline V gene sequence: CDR1 SGHTA, CDR2 FQGNSA. The V end lost 3 bases, the J end lost 5 bases, and 14 bases lay between the germline ends. The CDR3 is made up of 15 amino acids. The CDR3 bases are TGTGCCAGCAGCTTGGCCGCGTTCAGGCACAATGAGCAGTTCTTC. This gives the protein CASSLAAFRHNEQFF.

Written as DNA, the CDR3 is TGTGCCAGCAGTCGTGACAGGGTGTATGATGAAGCTTTCTTT. Translated: CASSRDRVYDEAFF. The gene calls are TRBV12-3 or TRBV12-4 and TRBJ1-1, with 7 bases matching TRBD1. The junction had 10 bases not matched to a gene; V was cut back by 5 bases and J by 7 bases. There are 14 residues in the CDR3.

This clonotype was picked up a small number of times. The V gene is TRBV14, the J gene TRBJ2-7; tentative D call: TRBD2 (6 bases). The CDR3 covers 14 residues. Between the trimmed V and J ends, which lost 2 bases and 4 bases, there was a span of 12 bases. Germline values: CDR1 SGHDN, CDR2 FVKESK. The CDR3 coding sequence is TGTGCCAGCAGCCAAAGGGACTGGATGTACGAGCAGTACTTC. Amino acid sequence: CASSQRDWMYEQYF.